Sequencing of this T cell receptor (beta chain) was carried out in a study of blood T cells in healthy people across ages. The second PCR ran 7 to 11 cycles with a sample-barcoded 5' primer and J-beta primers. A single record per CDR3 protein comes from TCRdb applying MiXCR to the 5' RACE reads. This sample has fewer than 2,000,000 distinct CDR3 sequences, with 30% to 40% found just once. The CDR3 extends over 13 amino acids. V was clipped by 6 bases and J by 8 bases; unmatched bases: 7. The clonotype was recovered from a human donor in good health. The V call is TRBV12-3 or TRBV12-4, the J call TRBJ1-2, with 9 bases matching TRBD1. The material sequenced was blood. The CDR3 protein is CASSQDRGEGYTF. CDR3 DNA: TGTGCCAGCAGCCAAGACAGGGGGGAAGGCTACACCTTC.